The 27 T cell receptor beta chains in this list originate from one sample, sequenced in a study of blood T cells in healthy people across ages. Then a second PCR, running about 7 to 11 cycles, was carried out with a sample-barcoded 5' primer and a J-beta primer mix. TCRdb fed the 5' RACE reads into MiXCR, producing one record per CDR3 protein. The sample contains fewer than 2,000,000 distinct CDR3 sequences, roughly 43% of which appear only once. The specimen sequenced was blood. Receptors originate from a human donor in good health.

The gene calls are TRBV5-1 and TRBJ2-1; the D is unclear. Germline V gene sequence: CDR1 SGHRS, CDR2 YFSETQ. Trimming removed 0 bases at V and 10 bases at J, with 14 bases between. The CDR3 totals 14 residues. CDR3 in DNA: TGCGCCAGCAGCTTGGAGACTCCAATCGGGGAGCAGTTCTTC. This translates into CASSLETPIGEQFF.

About this clonotype itself: The junction does not match germline at one end; this may be a read error. This chain joins TRBV29-1 and TRBJ1-1; 8 bases map to TRBD1. The germline V gene has CDR1 SQVTM and CDR2 ANQGSEA. The CDR3 has 13 residues. CDR3 bases: TGCGGCGTACAGACAGGGGAGAGCACTGAAGCTTTCTTT. Its protein product is CGVQTGESTEAFF.

V is TRBV6-2 or TRBV6-3 and J is TRBJ2-4; 9 nucleotides match TRBD1. CDR1 and CDR2 (germline): MNHEY, SVGEGT. The V and J ends lost 2 bases and 6 bases, in that order; junction bases with no gene match: 2. CDR3 length: 14 residues. The CDR3 loop reads CASSYGTGINIQYF. As DNA, the CDR3 is TGTGCCAGCAGTTACGGGACAGGGATAAACATTCAGTACTTC.

This rearrangement joins TRBV7-2 to TRBJ2-5; a weak D match, TRBD2 (6 bases). There are 18 residues in the CDR3. V was clipped by 4 bases and J by 0 bases, with 21 bases between them. Germline CDR1 is SGHTA and CDR2 is FQGNSA. CDR3: CASSSDGTYYTYQETQYF. The CDR3 DNA follows: TGTGCCAGCAGCTCAGACGGGACTTACTACACGTACCAAGAGACCCAGTACTTC.

This chain uses TRBV4-3 with TRBJ1-1, with D hard to call. Germline-derived CDR1 and CDR2 are LGHNA and YSLEER. The CDR3 totals 13 residues. Trimming left V 4 bases short and J 1 base short, with 7 bases between. The DNA for the CDR3 is TGCGCCAGCAGCCGATCACAGAACACTGAAGCTTTCTTT. Translated: CASSRSQNTEAFF.

This clonotype was detected a few times. The rearrangement links TRBV24-1 to TRBJ1-4, with 8 bases matching TRBD1. Germline CDR1 and CDR2: KGHDR and SFDVKD. This CDR3 is 15 amino acids long. Trimming cost V 4 bases and J 8 bases; bases outside gene matches: 8. This chain's CDR3 is CATSERQGAREKLFF. CDR3 nucleotide sequence: TGTGCCACCAGTGAGCGTCAGGGGGCTCGAGAAAAACTGTTTTTT.

The V call is TRBV15, the J call TRBJ1-2; maybe TRBD1 (5 bases). The CDR3 has 15 amino acids. The germline gives CDR1 LNHNV, CDR2 YYDKDF (reference sequence). V gave up 2 bases and J gave up 0 bases, with 10 bases separating them. CDR3 in amino acids: CATSRKDIPNYGYTF. The CDR3 DNA follows: TGTGCCACCAGCAGAAAGGACATCCCTAACTATGGCTACACCTTC.

The chain uses TRBV6-2 or TRBV6-3 and TRBJ2-1; D uncertain. The V end lost 7 bases, the J end lost 9 bases, and 10 bases lay between the germline ends. The germline V gene encodes CDR1 MNHEY and CDR2 SVGEGT. The CDR3 covers 11 residues. CDR3 amino acids: CASNQQGEQFF. DNA of the CDR3: TGTGCCAGCAACCAGCAAGGTGAGCAGTTCTTC.

V is TRBV4-2 and J is TRBJ2-1; TRBD2 matches at 10 bases. This CDR3 contains 16 residues. The V and J ends lost 0 bases and 6 bases, in that order; junction bases with no gene match: 5. Germline CDR1 reads LGHNA; CDR2 reads YNFKEQ. CDR3 sequence: CASSQDVAGGPNEQFF. The CDR3 DNA follows: TGTGCCAGCAGCCAAGATGTAGCGGGGGGTCCCAATGAGCAGTTCTTC.

This clonotype was seen many times. V and J are TRBV28 and TRBJ2-2; D tentatively reads TRBD1 or TRBD2 (5 bases each). V was trimmed by 2 bases and J by 1 base, leaving 5 bases between them. The CDR3 runs 14 residues. CDR1 and CDR2 (germline): MDHEN, SYDVKM. CDR3: CASSLGGNTGELFF. The CDR3 DNA reads TGTGCCAGCAGTTTAGGGGGGAACACCGGGGAGCTGTTTTTT.

This clonotype was observed a few times. The J gene is TRBJ2-3, the V gene TRBV5-8, with D possibly matching TRBD2 (5 bases). V was cut by 6 bases and J by 4 bases, with 12 bases left in between. Germline CDR1 reads SGHTS; CDR2 reads YDEGEE. The CDR3 extends over 13 amino acids. Here the CDR3 DNA reads TGTGCCAGCAACCCACTAGGTTCAGATACGCAGTATTTT. This translates into CASNPLGSDTQYF.

This clonotype showed up just a few times. V usage is TRBV11-2 and J usage is TRBJ1-2; D might be TRBD1 (5 bases). Trimming stripped 4 bases from V and 7 bases from J, with 22 bases between. CDR1 is SGHAT and CDR2 is FQNNGV in the germline V gene. The CDR3 runs 16 residues. The CDR3 DNA reads TGTGCCAGCAGCTCAATTGGGGAGGGGCCCAGGGTTGGCTACACCTTC. Translating it yields CASSSIGEGPRVGYTF.

The V call is TRBV20-1, the J call TRBJ2-3; 15 bases match TRBD2. Germline V lookup: CDR1 DFQATT, CDR2 SNEGSKA (reference sequence). Trimming took 5 bases from V and 4 from J; bases not matched to a gene: 4. This CDR3 spans 15 amino acids. CDR3 amino acids: CSAHGLAGGPDTQYF. For the CDR3, the DNA is TGCAGTGCTCACGGACTAGCGGGGGGGCCAGATACGCAGTATTTT.

The chain links TRBV20-1 to TRBJ2-7; 10 bases are shared with TRBD1. Germline V gene data show CDR1 as DFQATT and CDR2 as SNEGSKA (reference sequence). The CDR3 is 13 residues long. J gave up 5 bases and V 5 bases, and 6 bases lay outside the gene matches. Here the CDR3 DNA reads TGCAGTGCTTTTCTCGGGACAGGGGACGAGCAGTACTTC. The encoded protein is CSAFLGTGDEQYF.

The sample holds one count of this clonotype. J is TRBJ1-4 and V is TRBV12-3 or TRBV12-4, with D possibly TRBD1 on 6 matching bases. Trimming removed 5 bases from V and 10 bases from J, with 17 bases in between. This CDR3 spans 14 amino acids. The CDR3 DNA sequence: TGTGCCAGCAGTCTCCCACAGGGAGGTGTAAAACTGTTTTTT. Its protein is CASSLPQGGVKLFF.

A word on this clonotype: A much larger clone is a single base away; this may be a read error. The chain carries TRBV10-3 and TRBJ2-7, with 8 bases fitting TRBD2. The V gene's germline CDR1 is ENHRY and CDR2 SYGVKD. The CDR3 consists of 14 residues. Trimming at V came to 6 bases and at J to 3 bases, leaving 7 bases not matched to a gene. CDR3 protein: CAISLAGPNYEQYF. CDR3 coding DNA: TGTGCCATCAGCTTAGCGGGGCCAAACTACGAGCAGTACTTC.

Comments on this clonotype: This may stem from a read error, because a much larger clone lies one nucleotide away. This chain uses TRBV20-1 with TRBJ2-7; D assignment may be TRBD1 or TRBD2 (5 bases each). This CDR3 spans 15 amino acids. Trimming took 4 bases from V and 6 from J, leaving 22 bases between them. Per germline, CDR1 DFQATT and CDR2 SNEGSKA (reference sequence). The CDR3 DNA reads TGCAGTGCTACTGAAATTAGGGACGGGCGTCTCGAGCAGTACTTC. Protein: CSATEIRDGRLEQYF.

V is TRBV7-2 and J is TRBJ1-3, with D perhaps TRBD1 (5 bases). V dropped 1 base and J dropped 7 bases, with 14 bases sitting between them. The CDR3 has 15 residues. Germline assignment: CDR1 SGHTA and CDR2 FQGNSA. CDR3 region: CASSLVVQGANTIYF. The CDR3 DNA follows: TGTGCCAGCAGCTTAGTAGTGCAGGGCGCGAACACCATATATTTT.

The chain recombines TRBV28 with TRBJ2-7; 13 bases match TRBD2. The CDR3 extends over 17 amino acids. Trimming removed 6 bases from V and 3 bases from J; junction bases left unmatched: 11. The germline V gene has CDR1 MDHEN and CDR2 SYDVKM. CDR3 sequence (DNA): TGTGCCAGCAGACCTATGGGGGGACTAGCGGGGATCTACGAGCAGTACTTC. Translation gives CASRPMGGLAGIYEQYF.

V gene TRBV3-1 combines with J gene TRBJ2-7; D uncertain. Germline CDR1 is LGHDT and CDR2 is YNNKEL (reference sequence). Trimming took off 1 base at V and 0 bases at J, with 16 bases between the two ends. The CDR3 consists of 17 residues. The CDR3 reads CASSQVQAALSSYEQYF. The CDR3 region has the DNA TGTGCCAGCAGCCAAGTTCAGGCGGCACTGAGCTCCTACGAGCAGTACTTC.

The CDR3 DNA reads TGTGCCAGCAGCGTAGACCCAGCGGGACTACGGCCCGGCTACACCTTC. Amino acids: CASSVDPAGLRPGYTF. This chain uses TRBV9 with TRBJ1-2; weak D call: TRBD1 (5 bases). With 0 bases removed from V and 8 bases from J, the gap between germline ends came to 20 bases. CDR1 is SGDLS and CDR2 is YYNGEE in the germline V gene. The CDR3 runs to 16 residues. The full variable domain, with the rest looked up from reference TRBV9 and TRBJ1-2, is DSGVTQTPKHLITATGQRVTLRCSPRSGDLSVYWYQQSLDQGLQFLIQYYNGEERAKGNILERFSAQQFPDLHSELNLSSLELGDSALYFCASSVDPAGLRPGYTFGSGTRLTVV.

This CDR3 is CASSLVPQGGNSPLHF. DNA for the CDR3: TGTGCCAGCAGCTTAGTCCCACAGGGTGGTAATTCACCCCTCCACTTT. The gene calls are TRBV7-2 and TRBJ1-6; weak D call: TRBD1 (6 bases). V shed 1 base and J shed 6 bases, with 13 bases lying between them. Germline V lookup: CDR1 SGHTA, CDR2 FQGNSA. The CDR3 length is 16 residues.

The rearrangement uses TRBV4-1 and TRBJ2-1, with D perhaps matching TRBD2 (5 bases). Germline CDR1 is MGHRA and CDR2 is YSYEKL. CDR3 length: 16 residues. The V end lost 3 bases, the J end lost 6 bases, and 18 bases lay between the germline ends. CDR3 nucleotide sequence: TGCGCCAGCAGCCACCCTCTAGCATCTCTACTCAATGAGCAGTTCTTC. Translated, it gives CASSHPLASLLNEQFF.

This clonotype was recorded a few times. DNA for the CDR3: TGTGCCAGCAAGGGGACGGGGGCAGGGTCAAGTAGTGAAAAACTGTTTTTT. It is translated as CASKGTGAGSSSEKLFF. The chain uses TRBV6-1 and TRBJ1-4, with TRBD1 as a possible D gene (6 bases). The CDR3 consists of 17 residues. The V gene lost 7 bases and the J gene lost 7 bases, with 25 bases spanning the gap. Germline V CDR1 and CDR2: MNHNS, SASEGT.

Only a few counts were recorded for this clonotype. This sequence joins TRBV5-5 and TRBJ2-6; a weak D match, TRBD1 (5 bases). Trimming left V 1 base short and J 0 bases short, with 11 bases between. The CDR3 length is 17 residues. From germline, CDR1 is SGHKS and CDR2 YYEKEE (reference sequence). The CDR3, as DNA: TGTGCCAGCAGCTTGTGGGCCAGGGCCTCTGGGGCCAACGTCCTGACTTTC. Translated: CASSLWARASGANVLTF.

The chain has TRBV7-8 and TRBJ1-2; D remains unclear. In germline, CDR1 is SGHVS, CDR2 FQNEAQ. The CDR3 is 13 residues long. Trimming removed 3 bases from V and 12 bases from J, with 17 bases in between. The CDR3 region is CASSFGNPRGNTF. In DNA, the CDR3 is TGTGCCAGCAGCTTCGGGAACCCCAGAGGAAACACCTTC.

This clonotype showed up just a few times. The gene calls are TRBV25-1 and TRBJ2-3, with D maybe TRBD1 (6 bases). This CDR3 spans 16 amino acids. In germline, CDR1 is MGHDK, CDR2 SYGVNS. V was clipped by 0 bases and J by 2 bases, with 12 bases between them. Here the CDR3 reads CASSEYFRGDTDTQYF. CDR3 DNA: TGTGCCAGCAGTGAATATTTCAGGGGCGACACAGATACGCAGTATTTT.